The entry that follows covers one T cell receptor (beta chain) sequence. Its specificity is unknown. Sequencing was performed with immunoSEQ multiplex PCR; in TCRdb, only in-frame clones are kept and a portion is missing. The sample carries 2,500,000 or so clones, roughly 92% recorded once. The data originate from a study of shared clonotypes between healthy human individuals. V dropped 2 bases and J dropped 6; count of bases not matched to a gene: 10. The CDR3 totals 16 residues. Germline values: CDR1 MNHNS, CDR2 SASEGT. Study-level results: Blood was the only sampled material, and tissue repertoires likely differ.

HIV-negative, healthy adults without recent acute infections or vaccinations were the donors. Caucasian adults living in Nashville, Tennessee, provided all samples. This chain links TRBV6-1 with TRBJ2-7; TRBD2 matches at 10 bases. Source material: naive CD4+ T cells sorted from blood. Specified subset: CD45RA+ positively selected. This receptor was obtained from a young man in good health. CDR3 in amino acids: CASSETGASGSPEQYF. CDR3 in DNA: TGTGCCAGCAGTGAAACTGGGGCTAGCGGGAGTCCCGAGCAGTACTTC.